This TCR beta chain was identified during a study of CD8+ T cells in alopecia areata. Study-wide findings and caveats: Given one nonresponder, whether baseline CD8+ expansion relates to response remains uncertain.

Indicated treatment: oral pan-JAK inhibitor, 5-10 mg twice daily. Sequencing relied on a cDNA template that was reverse transcribed from extracted RNA. Method: immunoSEQ multiplex PCR; TCRdb's copy keeps in-frame clones and lacks some. The data contain fewer than 250,000 clones, 64% of them singletons. In the case of this clone: The antigen remains unidentified.

The source is a human donor with alopecia areata. The sequencing here drew on CD4+ T cells sorted from blood, taken at week 4, from a patient treated with tofacitinib.

CDR3 amino acids: CSADLYGYTF. CDR3 DNA: TGCAGTGCTGACCTCTATGGCTACACCTTC. The chain employs TRBV20-1 and TRBJ1-2; the D is unclear. Germline CDR1 and CDR2: DFQATT and SNEGSKA (reference sequence). The ends were cut back, 5 bases at V and 4 bases at J, with 5 bases in the middle. The CDR3 has 10 residues.